Reported below is one T cell receptor beta chain. Its antigen remains unidentified. The sample comes from a study of spatial heterogeneity in lung cancer. Study-wide results and limits: Detection of ubiquitous tumor TCRs in blood was higher at resection than follow-up.

TCRdb redid the calling of the 5' RACE reads with MiXCR, one entry per CDR3 protein. The sample includes around 24,000 distinct CDR3 sequences, 9.5% to 15% of them seen just once. Time point denoted: sample taken at primary tumor resection. Sequencing covered unsorted whole RNA taken from tumor, nontumor lung or frozen PBMC. Looked up from germline, CDR1 is SGHRS and CDR2 is YFSETQ. With V trimmed by 0 bases and J by 5 bases, 8 bases remained unmatched. The CDR3 is 16 amino acids. This material consisted of PBMCs, taken at surgery. This rearrangement joins TRBV5-1 to TRBJ2-3, with 8 bases fitting TRBD1. This clonotype was sampled from a female donor with early-stage non-small cell lung cancer. The CDR3 bases are TGCGCCAGCAGCTTGGTTGCAGGGGGCGAGGGAGATACGCAGTATTTT. As protein: CASSLVAGGEGDTQYF.